This entry describes one T cell receptor beta chain. Its specificity is not known. The study ran its PCR with 60 Vbeta and 13 Jbeta primers. Produced via immunoSEQ multiplex PCR; TCRdb's table is partial and in-frame only. The sample lists about 180,000 clones, around 80% seen once, with about 1.9% in the top ten. The data originate from a study of cytomegalovirus exposure and HLA in healthy donors. Germline loops: CDR1 MNHNS, CDR2 SASEGT. V was clipped by 7 bases and J by 2 bases; unmatched bases: 3. The CDR3 is 15 amino acids. General observations from the study: Evidence from a later analysis indicated that most CMV-associated TCR beta chains looked HLA-restricted.

The source of this sequence is a woman aged 25-40 years in good health and CMV-seronegative. Sequencing input: PBMCs. V gene TRBV6-1 combines with J gene TRBJ2-1, with TRBD2 identical over 12 bases. DNA for the CDR3: TGTGCCAGCATGGGGACTAGCGGGCCCTACAATGAGCAGTTCTTC. This codes for CASMGTSGPYNEQFF.